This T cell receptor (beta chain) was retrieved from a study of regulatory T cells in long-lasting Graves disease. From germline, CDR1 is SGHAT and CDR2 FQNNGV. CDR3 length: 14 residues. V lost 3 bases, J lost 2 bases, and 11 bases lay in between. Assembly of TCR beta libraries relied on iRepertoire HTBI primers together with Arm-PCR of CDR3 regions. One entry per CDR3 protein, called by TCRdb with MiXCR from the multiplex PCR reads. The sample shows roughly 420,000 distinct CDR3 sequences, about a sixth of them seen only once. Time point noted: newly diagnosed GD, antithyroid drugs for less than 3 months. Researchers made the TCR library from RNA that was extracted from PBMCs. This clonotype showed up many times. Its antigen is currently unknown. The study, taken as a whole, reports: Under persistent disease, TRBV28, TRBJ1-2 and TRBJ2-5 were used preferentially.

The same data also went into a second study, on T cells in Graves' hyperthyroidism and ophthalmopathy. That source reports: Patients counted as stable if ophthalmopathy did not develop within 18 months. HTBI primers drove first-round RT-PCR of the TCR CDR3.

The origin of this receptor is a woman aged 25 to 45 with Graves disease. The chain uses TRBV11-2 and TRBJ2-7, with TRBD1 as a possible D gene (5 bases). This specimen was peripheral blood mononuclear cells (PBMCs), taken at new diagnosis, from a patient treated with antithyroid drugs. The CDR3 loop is CASSFPTDTYEQYF. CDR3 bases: TGTGCCAGCAGCTTTCCGACAGATACCTACGAGCAGTACTTC.